The text below deals with one T cell receptor (beta chain). After removal of 5 bases from V and 4 bases from J, the junction contained 10 bases not matched to a gene. Germline V lookup: CDR1 MDHEN, CDR2 SYDVKM. This CDR3 contains 16 residues. The data belong to a study of blood T cell repertoires in COVID-19. Original analysis: Reference gene primers were amplified, and this amplification served to estimate nucleated cell counts. Assay: immunoSEQ multiplex PCR; the TCRdb copy retains only in-frame clones and omits some. V, J and clone size derive from that table, while D and trimming were established from the DNA sequence. The data show about 98,000 clones, about 81% seen once.

The V call is TRBV28, the J call TRBJ2-3, with 9 bases aligning to TRBD1. The TCR comes from a man aged 65 to 85 with acute or convalescent COVID-19. Sequencing used peripheral blood. DNA of the CDR3: TGTGCCAGCAGTCCCCCCCGGACAGGGGACTCAGATACGCAGTATTTT. As protein: CASSPPRTGDSDTQYF.